A single sample is the source of the 22 T cell receptor beta chains below, sequenced in a study of OX40 agonist ivuxolimab in advanced cancers. Receptors were amplified or captured by the immunoSEQ multiplex PCR assay. The table comes from immuneACCESS by way of TCRdb, which keeps in-frame sequences with V and J called. Part of the clones is missing from these tables; in studies checked, under half for an unresolved V gene and the rest for unknown reasons. This sample holds about 58,000 clones; about 91% were observed only once. Clones ranked in the top ten supply 3% to 4% of the sample. The starting material was CD4+ or CD8+ T cells sorted from blood, obtained in a trial of the OX40 agonist ivuxolimab. These receptors were collected from an adult with an advanced solid tumor such as melanoma, head and neck, liver or kidney cancer.

V and J are TRBV5-3 and TRBJ2-1; TRBD2 aligns across 15 bases. TRBV5-3 is an ORF for which the function is uncertain. After removal of 4 bases from V and 5 bases from J, the junction contained 13 bases not matched to a gene. The CDR3 covers 19 residues. In DNA, the CDR3 is TGTGCCAGAAGCAAGGAGGGACTAGCGGGAGGAGGTCGTGACAATGAGCAGTTCTTC. It codes for CARSKEGLAGGGRDNEQFF.

The chain uses TRBV20-1 and TRBJ2-7; weak D call: TRBD2 (5 bases). The CDR3 runs 11 residues. Looked up from germline, CDR1 is DFQATT and CDR2 is SNEGSKA (reference sequence). V lost 0 bases and J lost 7, with 7 bases in between. This CDR3 is CSARDTGEQYF. The CDR3 DNA reads as TGCAGTGCTAGAGATACGGGGGAGCAGTACTTC.

This rearrangement joins TRBV13 to TRBJ1-2, with D unclear. Germline V lookup: CDR1 PRHDT, CDR2 FYEKMQ (reference sequence). This CDR3 spans 13 amino acids. V lost 0 bases and J 6 bases, leaving 8 bases between the germline ends. The CDR3 loop reads CASSLGRGNGYTF. Written as DNA, the CDR3 is TGTGCCAGCAGCTTAGGCCGCGGGAATGGCTACACCTTC.

The chain uses TRBV28 and TRBJ2-7; 7 nucleotides match TRBD2. The CDR3 has 14 amino acids. Germline CDR1 MDHEN, CDR2 SYDVKM. J gave up 2 bases and V 2 bases, and 3 bases lay outside the gene matches. CDR3 in amino acids: CASSLGGSAYEQYF. In DNA, the CDR3 is TGTGCCAGCAGTTTAGGCGGGAGCGCCTACGAGCAGTACTTC.

The chain recombines TRBV7-6 with TRBJ2-1; tentatively, D is TRBD2 (7 bases). V shed 5 bases and J shed 4 bases, with 21 bases lying between them. The germline CDR1 and CDR2 sequences are SGHVS and FNYEAQ. The CDR3 totals 17 residues. CDR3 sequence reads: CASSRGAFGTTYNEQFF. The CDR3 DNA reads TGTGCCAGCAGCCGGGGGGCATTCGGGACAACATACAATGAGCAGTTCTTC. Complete variable domain (other parts from reference TRBV7-6 and TRBJ2-1): GAGVSQSPRYKVTKRGQDVALRCDPISGHVSLYWYRQALGQGPEFLTYFNYEAQQDKSGLPNDRFSAERPEGSISTLTIQRTEQRDSAMYRCASSRGAFGTTYNEQFFGPGTRLTVL.

This clone showed up just a few times. The chain couples TRBV28 to TRBJ1-5; D not resolved. The CDR3 is 14 amino acids. CDR1 is MDHEN, CDR2 SYDVKM, per germline. V was cut by 4 bases and J by 1 base, with 8 bases left in between. CDR3: CASSWTGSNQPQHF. CDR3 coding DNA: TGTGCCAGCAGTTGGACCGGAAGCAATCAGCCCCAGCATTTT. Supplemented by reference TRBV28 and TRBJ1-5, the full variable domain reads DVKVTQSSRYLVKRTGEKVFLECVQDMDHENMFWYRQDPGLGLRLIYFSYDVKMKEKGDIPEGYSVSREKKERFSLILESASTNQTSMYLCASSWTGSNQPQHFGDGTRLSIL.

The chain combines TRBV4-1 with TRBJ2-6; D is ambiguous. The CDR3 covers 15 residues. The germline gives CDR1 MGHRA, CDR2 YSYEKL. The ends were cut back, 4 bases at V and 0 bases at J, with 7 bases in the middle. The CDR3 DNA follows: TGCGCCAGCAGCCTTGAACGCTCTGGGGCCAACGTCCTGACTTTC. Encoded protein: CASSLERSGANVLTF.

V and J are TRBV27 and TRBJ2-3; no clear D gene. The germline CDR1 and CDR2 sequences are MNHEY and SMNVEV (reference sequence). Trimming removed 1 base at V and 1 base at J, with 6 bases between. CDR3 length: 14 amino acids. The CDR3 reads CASSLFAGTDTQYF. CDR3 bases: TGTGCCAGCAGTTTATTTGCGGGCACAGATACGCAGTATTTT.

The chain employs TRBV27 and TRBJ2-1; D might be TRBD2 (5 bases). This CDR3 has 11 residues. V shed 5 bases and J shed 8 bases, with 7 bases lying between them. Germline values: CDR1 MNHEY, CDR2 SMNVEV (reference sequence). The CDR3 region has the DNA TGTGCCAGCAGTCACGGGGATGAGCAGTTCTTC. This encodes CASSHGDEQFF.

This chain connects TRBV30 to TRBJ2-1, with 11 bases identical to TRBD2. The ends lost 0 bases at V and 7 bases at J; junction bases unmatched: 5. The CDR3 spans 15 residues. Germline assignment: CDR1 GTSNPN and CDR2 SVGIG (reference sequence). The CDR3 loop reads CAWSVRGLAVNEQFF. CDR3 nucleotides: TGTGCCTGGAGTGTAAGGGGACTAGCGGTAAATGAGCAGTTCTTC.

This chain joins TRBV28 and TRBJ2-7; D possibly corresponds to TRBD2 (6 bases). The CDR3 covers 15 residues. Trimming took 5 bases from V and 2 from J, leaving 16 bases between them. Germline CDR1 and CDR2: MDHEN and SYDVKM. CDR3 in DNA: TGTGCCAGCAGTCTCGGACCCGGAGGGGCCTACGAGCAGTACTTC. This encodes CASSLGPGGAYEQYF.

J is TRBJ2-5 and V is TRBV4-2, with 8 bases identical to TRBD2. The J call may be mistaken, given a closer DNA end match to TRBJ2-7. The CDR3 extends over 16 amino acids. Germline lookup yields CDR1 LGHNA and CDR2 YNFKEQ. DNA of the CDR3: TGTGCCAGCAGCCAAGAGGCGGGACTAGTGGGTTACGAGCAGTACTTC. Encoded protein: CASSQEAGLVGYEQYF.

The CDR3 region is CASSYGQGTEAFF. The CDR3 bases are TGTGCCAGCAGTTACGGACAGGGTACTGAAGCTTTCTTT. The chain recombines TRBV9 with TRBJ1-1; TRBD1 aligns across 8 bases. Looked up from germline, CDR1 is SGDLS and CDR2 is YYNGEE. The J segment lost 5 bases and the V segment lost 5 bases, leaving 5 bases of the junction unmatched. The CDR3 length is 13 residues.

The CDR3 coding sequence is TGTGCCAGCAGTTTAGCTGGGGCCAACGTCCTGACTTTC. Translation: CASSLAGANVLTF. The rearrangement joins TRBV27 to TRBJ2-6, with unresolved D. The CDR3 extends over 13 amino acids. The V gene's germline CDR1 is MNHEY and CDR2 SMNVEV (reference sequence). The V end lost 2 bases, the J end lost 2 bases, and 1 base lay between the germline ends.

The J gene is TRBJ2-7, the V gene TRBV7-4, with D tentatively TRBD1 (6 bases). This CDR3 is built from 12 residues. Trimming cost V 1 base and J 7 bases, with 8 bases left between them. Germline V lookup: CDR1 SGHVT, CDR2 SQSDAQ. The DNA for the CDR3 is TGTGCCAGCAGCTTAGAGGGGGAGGAGCAGTACTTC. Its protein product is CASSLEGEEQYF.

This chain joins TRBV28 and TRBJ2-5; no clear D. The V end was cut by 1 base, the J end by 0 bases, with 12 bases between. The CDR3 loop spans 16 amino acids. Germline V gives CDR1 MDHEN, CDR2 SYDVKM. In nucleotides, the CDR3 is TGTGCCAGCAGTTTATTGGGCCTAATAAACCAAGAGACCCAGTACTTC. As protein: CASSLLGLINQETQYF.

This sequence joins TRBV11-2 and TRBJ1-2; maybe TRBD1 (5 bases). CDR1 and CDR2 from the germline V gene are SGHAT and FQNNGV. V gave up 1 base and J gave up 4 bases, with 7 bases separating them. The CDR3 runs 13 residues. The CDR3 sequence: CASSLGDLYGYTF. CDR3 DNA: TGTGCCAGCAGCTTAGGGGACCTCTATGGCTACACCTTC.

The CDR3 is CASSQDAQGGSYEQYF. The DNA for the CDR3 is TGTGCCAGCAGCCAAGATGCCCAGGGCGGGAGCTACGAGCAGTACTTC. V is TRBV14 and J is TRBJ2-7; TRBD2 matches at 7 bases. CDR1 is SGHDN and CDR2 is FVKESK in the germline V gene. The V and J ends lost 0 bases and 3 bases, in that order; junction bases with no gene match: 8. This CDR3 has 16 amino acids. Full variable domain (rest looked up from reference TRBV14 and TRBJ2-7): EAGVTQFPSHSVIEKGQTVTLRCDPISGHDNLYWYRRVMGKEIKFLLHFVKESKQDESGMPNNRFLAERTGGTYSTLKVQPAELEDSGVYFCASSQDAQGGSYEQYFGPGTRLTVT.

This chain connects TRBV6-5 to TRBJ2-2; TRBD1 matches at 7 bases. The CDR3 contains 16 residues. The germline CDR1 and CDR2 sequences are MNHEY and SVGAGI. The junction had 4 bases not matched to a gene; V was cut back by 2 bases and J by 1 base. CDR3 in amino acids: CASSYGTAQNTGELFF. Written as DNA, the CDR3 is TGTGCCAGCAGTTACGGGACAGCTCAGAACACCGGGGAGCTGTTTTTT.

The rearrangement links TRBV5-1 to TRBJ1-3; possible D gene TRBD1, 5 bases. CDR1 and CDR2 (germline): SGHRS, YFSETQ. V lost 7 bases to trimming and J lost 0 bases, with 23 bases between them. The CDR3 consists of 18 residues. The CDR3 DNA follows: TGCGCCAGCTTTCTATGGGCAGGGCCCGATTTCTCTGGAAACACCATATATTTT. Translating gives CASFLWAGPDFSGNTIYF.

V gene TRBV10-3 combines with J gene TRBJ1-1; D is unresolved. This CDR3 has 13 amino acids. V shed 2 bases and J shed 5 bases, with 9 bases lying between them. Germline CDR1 ENHRY, CDR2 SYGVKD. The CDR3 reads CAISEGAETEAFF. The CDR3 nucleotides read TGTGCCATCAGTGAGGGAGCGGAAACTGAAGCTTTCTTT.

V and J are TRBV20-1 and TRBJ2-7, with no clear D. CDR3 size: 11 residues. CDR1 is DFQATT and CDR2 is SNEGSKA in the germline V gene (reference sequence). The V end lost 6 bases, the J end lost 3 bases, and 9 bases lay between the germline ends. For the CDR3, the DNA is TGCAGTGCCGGTCACGACTACGAGCAGTACTTC. Protein: CSAGHDYEQYF.